Detailed here is one T cell receptor beta chain. J was trimmed by 3 bases and V by 5 bases; bases with no gene match: 7. This CDR3 has 15 amino acids. Germline-derived CDR1 and CDR2 are MNHEY and SMNVEV (reference sequence). Profiling relied on immunoSEQ multiplex PCR, and the TCRdb table lists in-frame clones only, not all of them. The sample records around 130,000 clones, around nine tenths being singletons. These data belong to a study of control samples from healthy donors and cancer patients. The V and J genes are TRBV27 and TRBJ1-3; 7 nucleotides agree with TRBD1. The sequenced sample was blood. The source of this sequence is a man under 40 in good health. CDR3 amino acids: CASSASDRVGNTIYF. The CDR3 bases are TGTGCCAGCAGTGCCTCCGACAGGGTTGGAAACACCATATATTTT.